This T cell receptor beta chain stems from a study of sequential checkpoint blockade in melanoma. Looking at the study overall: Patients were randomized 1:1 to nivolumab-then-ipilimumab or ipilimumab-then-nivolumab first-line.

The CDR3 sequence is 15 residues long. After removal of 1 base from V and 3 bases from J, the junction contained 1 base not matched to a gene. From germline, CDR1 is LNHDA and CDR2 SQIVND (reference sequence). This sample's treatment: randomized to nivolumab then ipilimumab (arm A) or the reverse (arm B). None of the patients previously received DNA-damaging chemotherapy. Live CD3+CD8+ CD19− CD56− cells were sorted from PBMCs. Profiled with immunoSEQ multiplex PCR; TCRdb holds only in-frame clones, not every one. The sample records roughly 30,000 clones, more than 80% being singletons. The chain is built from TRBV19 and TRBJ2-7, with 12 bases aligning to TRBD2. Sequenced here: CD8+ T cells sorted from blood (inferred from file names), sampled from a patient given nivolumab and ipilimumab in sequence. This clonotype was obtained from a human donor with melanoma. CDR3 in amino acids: CASSIGLAGVYEQYF. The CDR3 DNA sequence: TGTGCCAGTAGTATAGGACTAGCGGGAGTCTACGAGCAGTACTTC.